This TCR beta chain was found in a study of blood T cell repertoires in COVID-19 (dated by TCRdb to 2018 to 2020). Notes on the research overall: Samples covering the acute and convalescent phases of COVID-19 were provided by collaborators in the United States, Italy and Spain. The prospective study material was composed of cDNA or gDNA derived from T cells, B-cell-depleted T cells, or PBMCs. Subjects who had been exposed to COVID-19, were actively infected with it, or had recovered from it provided the deeply sampled blood TCRbeta repertoires that made up the dataset. The repertoires were released in a freely available public database intended as a resource for research on the immune response to SARS-CoV-2. The samples were drawn from two sources: the first 160 participants of the ongoing ImmuneRACE study, and over 1,000 subjects contributed by 6 global collaborators. The sample metadata nearly always contained a de-identified subject ID, COVID-19 status, age in years and sex. Where available, HLA class I and class II types were taken from metadata supplied by the sample provider and were not determined by assay-based typing. Broader findings and caveats from the paper: The quantity of clinical and demographic metadata differed by source and by participant and was supplied without curation.

TCRbeta CDR3 regions were amplified from genomic DNA using the immunoSEQ Assay, a bias-controlled multiplex PCR. As for the authors' bioinformatics: The number of nucleated cells in each sample was estimated from the amplification of reference gene primers within the assay. To quantify the absolute abundance of each unique TCRbeta CDR3 rearrangement, sequence reads were collapsed and filtered. For each sample, productive Simpson clonality was calculated by taking the square root of Simpson's diversity index across productive rearrangements. This immuneACCESS table, as held by TCRdb, lists in-frame sequences with V and J called but not all clones. Of the missing ones, under half trace to an unresolved V gene in checked studies; the others have no known cause. Clone size and V and J calls were adopted from that table, with D and trimming inferred from the DNA. For this sample the table gives some 150,000 clones, of which around nine tenths were detected only once. In total, the top ten clones hold 3.5% to 4.5% of the sample.

This clone was observed once. What this receptor recognizes is not known. No much larger clonotype is one base removed from it; base qualities were not supplied. V and J are trimmed by 4 bases and 7 bases, and the gene matches miss 12 bases of the junction. Based on the germline V gene (reference sequence), the CDR1 and CDR2 sequences are LGHDT and YNNKEL. The cysteine opens and the phenylalanine closes a CDR3 of 16 amino acids. Only the CDR3 region is kept as DNA, spanning 48 bases read in frame from base 1. The collaborating institutions used their own protocols to collect whole blood in K2EDTA tubes. Collaborator samples were shipped for TCRbeta analysis as frozen whole blood, isolated PBMCs, or DNA extracted from either sample type.

The chain is encoded by TRBV3-1 (or the pseudogene TRBV3-2) joined to TRBJ1-5, and 8 junction bases match TRBD1. This receptor was identified in a woman in her 40s with acute or convalescent COVID-19. Specimen: peripheral blood. The CDR3 reads CASSPSSGGAGQPQHF. The DNA is TGTGCCAGCAGCCCATCCTCAGGGGGCGCAGGGCAGCCCCAGCATTTT.